A selection of T cell receptor beta chains follows, all from one sample in a study of cytomegalovirus exposure and HLA in healthy donors. TCRdb's copy holds only in-frame clones and misses some; the assay was immunoSEQ multiplex PCR. Among more than 95,000 clones, roughly 80% were seen once, and the ten largest hold approximately 4%. The sample taken for sequencing was PBMCs. These receptors were obtained from a man aged 45-65 years in good health and CMV-seropositive. CDR3s include the opening cysteine and the closing phenylalanine or tryptophan. A D gene is named only where the DNA matches it firmly. Clone size is not always given. Where it is, it says once, few, many or a class for expanded clones.

>TRBJ2-2|TRBD1|TRBV9|.
TGTGCCAGCAGTCCCATTCCAGGGGGCGGGGAGCTGTTTTTT
CASSPIPGGGELFF
>TRBJ1-5|.|TRBV10-2|.
TGCGCCAGCAGTGCTCCTTTCGGTCAGCCCCAGCATTTT
CASSAPFGQPQHF
>TRBJ2-7|TRBD2|TRBV10-3|.
TGTGCCATCAGTGGTGGGAGGGCCTACGAGCAGTACTTC
CAISGGRAYEQYF
>TRBJ2-2|TRBD2|TRBV19|.
TGTGCCAGTTTCACTAGCGATGGCGGGGAGCTGTTTTTT
CASFTSDGGELFF
>TRBJ2-7|.|TRBV7-8|.
TGTGCCAGCACCGGAGGGGTCCATGCCTACGAGCAGTACTTC
CASTGGVHAYEQYF
>TRBJ1-5|.|TRBV6-1|.
TGTGCCAGCAGTGAAGGCTTGGGACACCCAGGCTATAGCAATCAGCCCCAGCATTTT
CASSEGLGHPGYSNQPQHF
>TRBJ1-3|.|TRBV4-1|.
TGCGCCAGCAGCCAAGTTCCGTCTGGAAACACCATATATTTT
CASSQVPSGNTIYF
>TRBJ1-6|.|TRBV4-2|.
TGTGCCAGCAGCCAAGAGGGGCAGGCCAATTCACCCCTCCACTTT
CASSQEGQANSPLHF
>TRBJ2-1|.|TRBV5-1|.
TGCGCCAGCAGCTTGGGGCAGGGGCCGAATGAGCAGTTCTTC
CASSLGQGPNEQFF
>TRBJ2-7|TRBD2|TRBV5-1|.
TGCGCCAGCAGCCAGAGTAGCGGGAAATTACTCGAGCAGTACTTC
CASSQSSGKLLEQYF
>TRBJ2-3|TRBD2|TRBV4-2|once
TGTGCCAGCAGCCAAGAGAGCGGGAGCGCAGATACGCAGTATTTT
CASSQESGSADTQYF
>TRBJ2-5|.|TRBV9|.
TGTGCCAGCAGCGTAGCTGGAGCAGGGGGGAGGGAGACCCAGTACTTC
CASSVAGAGGRETQYF
>TRBJ2-7|TRBD1|TRBV19|.
TGTGCCAGTGGGGGGGGACAGGGATTCTACGAGCAGTACTTC
CASGGGQGFYEQYF
>TRBJ2-7|TRBD2|TRBV6-5|.
TGTGCCAGCAGGTCGACTAGCGGGAGTCACGAGCAGTACTTC
CASRSTSGSHEQYF
>TRBJ2-7|TRBD1|TRBV19|few
TGTGCCAGTTCCCAAATGGGACAGGCGAACTACGAGCAGTACTTC
CASSQMGQANYEQYF
>TRBJ2-3|TRBD1|TRBV28|once
TGTGCCAGCAGTTCATCGGACAGGGGTACAGATACGCAGTATTTT
CASSSSDRGTDTQYF
>TRBJ2-3|TRBD2|TRBV5-1|.
TGCGCCAGCAGCTTGGAGTGGGGGAGGGCCTCTCCAGATACGCAGTATTTT
CASSLEWGRASPDTQYF
>TRBJ1-5|.|TRBV9|.
TGTGCCAGCAGCGTACTCGGCAGGGGTGATCAGCCCCAGCATTTT
CASSVLGRGDQPQHF
>TRBJ2-5|TRBD1|TRBV28|.
TGTGCCAGCATGGGGACAGGGATCCAGGAGACCCAGTACTTC
CASMGTGIQETQYF
>TRBJ2-1|.|TRBV7-9|.
TGTGCCAGCCGAAGAGGGTCCTACAATGAGCAGTTCTTC
CASRRGSYNEQFF
>TRBJ2-5|.|TRBV19|.
TGTGCCAGTAGTCCCCGGACAAAGTGGGAAGAGACCCAGTACTTC
CASSPRTKWEETQYF
>TRBJ1-2|.|TRBV29-1|once
TGCAGCGTTGCCCTGGGCGGGGAAGCTAACTATGGCTACACCTTC
CSVALGGEANYGYTF
>TRBJ2-7|TRBD2|TRBV5-1|.
TGCGCCAGCAGCTTGGCGTGGCTAGCGGGAGAGTACGAGCAGTACTTC
CASSLAWLAGEYEQYF
>TRBJ2-3|TRBD2|TRBV6-1|few
TGTGCCAGCACCCCCGGGACTAGCTCCACAGATACGCAGTATTTT
CASTPGTSSTDTQYF
>TRBJ1-2|.|TRBV6-5|.
TGTGCCAGCAGTGAATTTGCAGGAGGGGGCTACACCTTC
CASSEFAGGGYTF
>TRBJ2-6|TRBD1|TRBV28|.
TGTGCCAGCAGTCCAGGACAGGGCGGACTGGGCTCTGGGGCCAACGTCCTGACTTTC
CASSPGQGGLGSGANVLTF
>TRBJ2-5|.|TRBV5-1|.
TGCGCCAGCAGCTCTACTCAAGAGACCCAGTACTTC
CASSSTQETQYF
>TRBJ2-7|TRBD1|TRBV28|.
TGTGCCAGCAGTAAGGGGGCCCTCGACTACGAGCAGTACTTC
CASSKGALDYEQYF
>TRBJ2-7|TRBD1|TRBV5-5|.
TGTGCCAGCAGTCTTAGGATCCCATGGGGACAGCCTACCTACGAGCAGTACTTC
CASSLRIPWGQPTYEQYF
>TRBJ2-2|.|TRBV5-4|.
TGTGCCAGCAGCGAGGGCGCGACCGGGGAGCTGTTTTTT
CASSEGATGELFF
>TRBJ2-6|TRBD2|TRBV10-3|.
TGTGCCATCATGGGTAGCGGGTCTGGGGCCAACGTCCTGACTTTC
CAIMGSGSGANVLTF
>TRBJ1-1|TRBD1|TRBV7-9|once
TGTGCCAGCAGCTTTCGCGTAACAGGGGGCCTCACTGAAGCTTTCTTT
CASSFRVTGGLTEAFF
>TRBJ2-1|.|TRBV15|once
TGTGCCACCAGCAGGGCGGGACAGAGGGGGGACAATGAGCAGTTCTTC
CATSRAGQRGDNEQFF
>TRBJ2-1|TRBD2|TRBV25-1|few
TGTGCCAGCAGCGCAGGGACTAGCGGAGACAATGAGCAGTTCTTC
CASSAGTSGDNEQFF
>TRBJ2-2|TRBD2|TRBV7-9|.
TGTGCCAGCAGCCTAACTAGCGTTCCGAACACCGGGGAGCTGTTTTTT
CASSLTSVPNTGELFF
>TRBJ2-3|TRBD2|TRBV18|.
TGTGCCAGCTCACCACTAAGTATCACTAGCGGCACAGATACGCAGTATTTT
CASSPLSITSGTDTQYF
>TRBJ2-7|TRBD1|TRBV12-5|.
TGTGCTAGTGGTTTGGTAAGGGGGCAGGACTTC
CASGLVRGQDF
>TRBJ1-3|TRBD1|TRBV9|.
TGTGCCAGCAGCCGATGGGGTACAGGGGACACCATATATTTT
CASSRWGTGDTIYF
>TRBJ2-5|TRBD1|TRBV5-1|few
TGCGCCAGCAGCTTGGGACAGGGGTACCAAGAGACCCAGTACTTC
CASSLGQGYQETQYF
>TRBJ1-2|.|TRBV7-9|.
TGTGCCAGCAGGGGTGACTCCTTTAACTATGGCTACACCTTC
CASRGDSFNYGYTF
>TRBJ2-7|.|TRBV27|.
TGTGCCAGCAGTTACAGGCAGTCCTACGAGCAGTACTTC
CASSYRQSYEQYF
>TRBJ2-5|.|TRBV7-2|.
TGTGCCAGCAGCTTATTCCGGGGAGAGACCCAGTACTTC
CASSLFRGETQYF
>TRBJ2-7|.|TRBV5-1|.
TGCGCCAGCAGCTTGCGAGGGTACGAGCAGTACTTC
CASSLRGYEQYF
>TRBJ2-3|.|TRBV21-1|.
TGTGCCAGCAGCAAAGCGCTCGGGACTAGCGGGTTCACAGATACGCAGTATTTT
CASSKALGTSGFTDTQYF
>TRBJ1-5|.|TRBV28|.
TGTGCCAGCAGTTCCCCCCTGGGAGGGGGTCAGCCCCAGCATTTT
CASSSPLGGGQPQHF
>TRBJ2-3|.|TRBV5-1|.
TGCGCCAGCAGCTTGGGGCCGGTGAGGACAGATACGCAGTATTTT
CASSLGPVRTDTQYF
>TRBJ2-1|TRBD2|TRBV7-6|.
TGTGCCAGCAGCTCCTGGACTAGCGGGGTCACCTACAATGAGCAGTTCTTC
CASSSWTSGVTYNEQFF
>TRBJ1-3|.|TRBV19|.
TGTGCCAGTATGCGGGGATCCTCTGGAAACACCATATATTTT
CASMRGSSGNTIYF
>TRBJ2-5|.|TRBV5-1|.
TGCGCCAGCCGACGGGGCCAGGGAGGAGAAGAGACCCAGTACTTC
CASRRGQGGEETQYF
>TRBJ2-2|.|TRBV30|.
TGTGCCTGGATTAAGAGCACCGGGGAGCTGTTTTTT
CAWIKSTGELFF
>TRBJ2-7|.|TRBV7-8|.
TGTGCCAGCAGCCCGGGAGCCTACGAGCAGTACTTC
CASSPGAYEQYF
>TRBJ2-2|.|TRBV29-1|.
TGCAGCGCCGGGGGTCGTGACACCGGGGAGCTGTTTTTT
CSAGGRDTGELFF
>TRBJ2-3|.|TRBV25-1|once
TGTGCCAGCAGTGAAGGGCCGGGAGTAGTGGATACGCAGTATTTT
CASSEGPGVVDTQYF
>TRBJ2-2|TRBD2|TRBV7-2|.
TGTGCCAGCAGCTTATTAGCGGGAGGCTTCGGGGAGCTGTTTTTT
CASSLLAGGFGELFF